These T cell receptor beta chains were read from a single sample in a study of blood T cell repertoires in COVID-19. TCRdb's copy holds only in-frame clones and misses some; the assay was immunoSEQ multiplex PCR. The table has a few hundred thousand clones, around 87% seen once. Material: PBMCs or T cells enriched from blood (not recorded which). These TCRs come from a woman aged 50 to 60 who had recovered from COVID-19. Both conserved end residues are part of each CDR3. The D gene is left open where the match is weak. Clone size is shown for a subset of rows, as once, few, many or a class of expanded clone.

d_gene: TRBD1; abundance: -; j_gene: TRBJ1-5; v_gene: TRBV28; CDR3nt: TGTGCCAGCAGTAAGGACAGGGGGCAAAGCCAGCCCCAGCATTTT; CDR3aa: CASSKDRGQSQPQHF
d_gene: TRBD2; abundance: -; j_gene: TRBJ2-1; v_gene: TRBV13; CDR3nt: TGTGCCAGCAGCACCGGCCTAGCGGGAGTCAATGAGCAGTTCTTC; CDR3aa: CASSTGLAGVNEQFF
d_gene: TRBD2; abundance: once; j_gene: TRBJ2-7; v_gene: TRBV9; CDR3nt: TGTGCCAGCAGCGTAGGGGGACTAGCGTCTTACGAGCAGTACTTC; CDR3aa: CASSVGGLASYEQYF
d_gene: TRBD1; abundance: -; j_gene: TRBJ1-4; v_gene: TRBV6-1; CDR3nt: TGTGCCAGCAGTGAAGGGACAGGGTTGGGTAATGAAAAACTGTTTTTT; CDR3aa: CASSEGTGLGNEKLFF
d_gene: -; abundance: -; j_gene: TRBJ2-3; v_gene: TRBV6-4; CDR3nt: TGTGCCAGCAGTGACGGCGTAGAGGGCGCAGATACGCAGTATTTT; CDR3aa: CASSDGVEGADTQYF
d_gene: -; abundance: -; j_gene: TRBJ1-1; v_gene: TRBV7-6; CDR3nt: TGTGCCAGCAGCTTGAATAACAATGAAGCTTTCTTT; CDR3aa: CASSLNNNEAFF
d_gene: -; abundance: -; j_gene: TRBJ1-5; v_gene: TRBV27; CDR3nt: TGTGCCAGCAGTTTAGAATGGACAGATCAGCCCCAGCATTTT; CDR3aa: CASSLEWTDQPQHF
d_gene: -; abundance: -; j_gene: TRBJ1-6; v_gene: TRBV19; CDR3nt: TGTGCCAGTATGCAAAATATCGTGGCTAATTCACCCCTCCACTTT; CDR3aa: CASMQNIVANSPLHF
d_gene: TRBD1; abundance: -; j_gene: TRBJ1-1; v_gene: TRBV5-1; CDR3nt: TGCGCCAGCAGCCCCGGGACAGCCACCACTGAAGCTTTCTTT; CDR3aa: CASSPGTATTEAFF
d_gene: TRBD2; abundance: -; j_gene: TRBJ2-7; v_gene: TRBV25-1; CDR3nt: TGTGCCAGCAGTGAATTGGTTCCCCCGGGAGGGCCATACGAGCAGTACTTC; CDR3aa: CASSELVPPGGPYEQYF
d_gene: TRBD1; abundance: -; j_gene: TRBJ1-2; v_gene: TRBV5-1; CDR3nt: TGCGCCAGCAGCTCCGTTACAGGGGTGGGCGGCTACACCTTC; CDR3aa: CASSSVTGVGGYTF
d_gene: -; abundance: -; j_gene: TRBJ2-3; v_gene: TRBV15; CDR3nt: TGTGCCACCAGCAGAGATAAAGGGAGGGGGGTTGCAGATACGCAGTATTTT; CDR3aa: CATSRDKGRGVADTQYF
d_gene: -; abundance: -; j_gene: TRBJ2-7; v_gene: TRBV4-3; CDR3nt: TGCGCCAGCAGCCCAGGATTAGTAGACGAGCAGTACTTC; CDR3aa: CASSPGLVDEQYF
d_gene: -; abundance: -; j_gene: TRBJ2-5; v_gene: TRBV9; CDR3nt: TGTGCCAGCAGCGTAGAACGCGGGAATCTTGGGGAGACCCAGTACTTC; CDR3aa: CASSVERGNLGETQYF
d_gene: -; abundance: -; j_gene: TRBJ2-1; v_gene: TRBV11-2; CDR3nt: TGTGCCAGCAGCTTAATGGCTAGCTTGATCAATGAGCAGTTCTTC; CDR3aa: CASSLMASLINEQFF
d_gene: -; abundance: -; j_gene: TRBJ1-4; v_gene: TRBV7-9; CDR3nt: TGTGCCAGCAGCAATACAGGGGAAAAACTGTTTTTT; CDR3aa: CASSNTGEKLFF
d_gene: TRBD1; abundance: -; j_gene: TRBJ1-1; v_gene: TRBV27; CDR3nt: TGTGCCAGCAGTGACAGGACAGGGGGAAGGACTGAAGCTTTCTTT; CDR3aa: CASSDRTGGRTEAFF
d_gene: TRBD1; abundance: -; j_gene: TRBJ2-1; v_gene: TRBV7-8; CDR3nt: TGTGCCAGCAGCTTAGGCCGGGACAGGCAGTTCTTC; CDR3aa: CASSLGRDRQFF
d_gene: -; abundance: once; j_gene: TRBJ1-1; v_gene: TRBV6-4; CDR3nt: TGTGCCAGCAGTGACTCGATAGAGGTTCCCAAAACCACTGAAGCTTTCTTT; CDR3aa: CASSDSIEVPKTTEAFF
d_gene: -; abundance: -; j_gene: TRBJ2-2; v_gene: TRBV5-1; CDR3nt: TGCGCCAGCAGCTTACAGGAAACGAACACCGGGGAGCTGTTTTTT; CDR3aa: CASSLQETNTGELFF
d_gene: -; abundance: -; j_gene: TRBJ2-5; v_gene: TRBV4-3; CDR3nt: TGCGCCAGCAGCCAAGAAATTGGCCATGTAGAGACCCAGTACTTC; CDR3aa: CASSQEIGHVETQYF
d_gene: TRBD2; abundance: -; j_gene: TRBJ2-1; v_gene: TRBV5-8; CDR3nt: TGTGCCAGCAGCTCCGGACTAGTGGTCTCCTACAATGAGCAGTTCTTC; CDR3aa: CASSSGLVVSYNEQFF
d_gene: -; abundance: -; j_gene: TRBJ2-3; v_gene: TRBV7-3; CDR3nt: TGTGCCAGCAGCTTAGGGGTCAACCTAGGGGGCACAGATACGCAGTATTTT; CDR3aa: CASSLGVNLGGTDTQYF
d_gene: TRBD1; abundance: -; j_gene: TRBJ1-2; v_gene: TRBV2; CDR3nt: TGTGCCAGCAGTGACCGACAGGGATTAGGGTATGGCTACACCTTC; CDR3aa: CASSDRQGLGYGYTF
d_gene: TRBD2; abundance: -; j_gene: TRBJ2-2; v_gene: TRBV19; CDR3nt: TGTGCCAGTAGTAGGCTAGCGGGAGAGATAACCGGGGAGCTGTTTTTT; CDR3aa: CASSRLAGEITGELFF
d_gene: TRBD2; abundance: -; j_gene: TRBJ2-1; v_gene: TRBV29-1; CDR3nt: TGCAGCGTCCGGGGAGGGAGGAGCCATGAGCAGTTCTTC; CDR3aa: CSVRGGRSHEQFF
d_gene: -; abundance: -; j_gene: TRBJ2-3; v_gene: TRBV28; CDR3nt: TGTGCCAGCAGCCGGAGGGCCCATTTTAAAGTTGATACGCAGTATTTT; CDR3aa: CASSRRAHFKVDTQYF
d_gene: -; abundance: -; j_gene: TRBJ1-5; v_gene: TRBV15; CDR3nt: TGTGCCACCAGCGGCCGGGACACCGACAATCAGCCCCAGCATTTT; CDR3aa: CATSGRDTDNQPQHF
d_gene: TRBD2; abundance: -; j_gene: TRBJ2-7; v_gene: TRBV5-1; CDR3nt: TGCGCCAGCAGCTTCTCGGGGGGGCAGTACTTC; CDR3aa: CASSFSGGQYF
d_gene: -; abundance: few; j_gene: TRBJ1-1; v_gene: TRBV7-9; CDR3nt: TGTGCCAGCAGCTTAACAGCTCTGGCCACTGAAGCTTTCTTT; CDR3aa: CASSLTALATEAFF
d_gene: -; abundance: few; j_gene: TRBJ1-1; v_gene: TRBV7-8; CDR3nt: TGTGCCAGCAGCTTAGGTACTTGGCGGGAGGACGCTGAAGCTTTCTTT; CDR3aa: CASSLGTWREDAEAFF
d_gene: TRBD2; abundance: -; j_gene: TRBJ2-7; v_gene: TRBV5-8; CDR3nt: TGTGCCAGCAGCGGACCGGCGGGAGTAGGGGACGAGCAGTACTTC; CDR3aa: CASSGPAGVGDEQYF
d_gene: TRBD1; abundance: -; j_gene: TRBJ1-2; v_gene: TRBV6-4; CDR3nt: TGTGCCACCTTGCACTATCGACGGACAGGGAGAGGGGGCTACACCTTC; CDR3aa: CATLHYRRTGRGGYTF
d_gene: -; abundance: -; j_gene: TRBJ2-3; v_gene: TRBV7-3; CDR3nt: TGTGCCAGCAGCTTATTTGGACAGGGGGCTAGCGGGAGGGATACGCAGTATTTT; CDR3aa: CASSLFGQGASGRDTQYF
d_gene: -; abundance: -; j_gene: TRBJ1-3; v_gene: TRBV6-2/TRBV6-3; CDR3nt: TGTGCCAGCAGTTCCCAAGGAAACACCATATATTTT; CDR3aa: CASSSQGNTIYF
d_gene: -; abundance: -; j_gene: TRBJ2-1; v_gene: TRBV6-6; CDR3nt: TGTGCCAGCAGTCCGTACAATGAGCAGTTCTTC; CDR3aa: CASSPYNEQFF
d_gene: TRBD2; abundance: -; j_gene: TRBJ2-3; v_gene: TRBV27; CDR3nt: TGTGCCAGCAGTTTCGGCCTAGCGGGAAGCGAGACGCAGTATTTT; CDR3aa: CASSFGLAGSETQYF
d_gene: TRBD2; abundance: -; j_gene: TRBJ2-1; v_gene: TRBV10-2; CDR3nt: TGCGCCAGCAGAGGGACTAGCGGAGCCTACAATGAGCAGTTCTTC; CDR3aa: CASRGTSGAYNEQFF
d_gene: -; abundance: once; j_gene: TRBJ1-6; v_gene: TRBV9; CDR3nt: TGTGCCAGCAGCGTAGCCCCGGGGGGGTCACCCCTCCACTTT; CDR3aa: CASSVAPGGSPLHF
d_gene: -; abundance: -; j_gene: TRBJ1-5; v_gene: TRBV16; CDR3nt: TGTGCCAGCAGCCAAGAGGTGGAGCAGCCCCAGCATTTT; CDR3aa: CASSQEVEQPQHF
d_gene: TRBD2; abundance: -; j_gene: TRBJ2-5; v_gene: TRBV5-1; CDR3nt: TGCGCCAGCAGCTTCGCGAGCGGGAGGTATGAGACCCAGTACTTC; CDR3aa: CASSFASGRYETQYF
d_gene: -; abundance: -; j_gene: TRBJ1-2; v_gene: TRBV7-8; CDR3nt: TGTGCCAGCAGCTTAAGGCGGACGGAGGACTATGGCTACACCTTC; CDR3aa: CASSLRRTEDYGYTF
d_gene: -; abundance: -; j_gene: TRBJ1-4; v_gene: TRBV18; CDR3nt: TGTGCCAGCTCATCCGGACAGTTTAATGAAAAACTGTTTTTT; CDR3aa: CASSSGQFNEKLFF
d_gene: -; abundance: -; j_gene: TRBJ2-3; v_gene: TRBV7-3; CDR3nt: TGTGCCAGCAGCTTAAGGCCAGATACGCAGTATTTT; CDR3aa: CASSLRPDTQYF
d_gene: -; abundance: -; j_gene: TRBJ2-2; v_gene: TRBV28; CDR3nt: TGTGCCAGCACCGCCCGCAAGACTATCAACACCGGGGAGCTGTTTTTT; CDR3aa: CASTARKTINTGELFF